What follows are 13 T cell receptor beta chains derived from one specimen sequenced in a study of T cells expressing NK-cell markers. TCRdb reanalyzed the 5' RACE reads, giving one entry per CDR3 protein sequence and no DNA. The listing contains fewer than 400,000 distinct CDR3 sequences. The sequenced sample consisted of blood T cells: a sorted CD56 or NKG2C T cell subset, CD4+ or CD8+ T cells, or bulk PBMC T cells (not recorded which). These receptor sequences come from a man aged 18-69 years in good health.

The V call is TRBV2, the J call TRBJ2-5; the D call from TCRdb, TRBD1, cannot be confirmed without DNA. Germline V gene sequence: CDR1 SNHLY, CDR2 FYNNEI. CDR3 length: 14 residues. The CDR3 protein is CASSGGGIRETQYF.

The rearrangement links TRBV30 to TRBJ1-1. Germline CDR1 GTSNPN, CDR2 SVGIG (reference sequence). This CDR3 spans 14 amino acids. This chain's CDR3 is CAWSVWVSDTEAFF.

The chain employs TRBV11-2 and TRBJ2-3; TCRdb reports TRBD1, a call that lacks DNA to check it against. The V gene's germline CDR1 is SGHAT and CDR2 FQNNGV. This CDR3 region has 15 residues. CDR3 amino acids: CASSLEGGGPDTQYF.

The J gene is TRBJ1-1, the V gene TRBV15. The V gene's germline CDR1 is LNHNV and CDR2 YYDKDF (reference sequence). This CDR3 is 16 amino acids long. The CDR3 reads CATSRDYEAENTEAFF.

The CDR3 sequence: CSARVNLAPIQYF. The chain uses TRBV20-1 and TRBJ2-4; TCRdb picks TRBD2, but there is no DNA to check that call. This CDR3 has 13 amino acids. CDR1 is DFQATT and CDR2 is SNEGSKA in the germline V gene (reference sequence).

The chain uses TRBV18 and TRBJ2-7; the TCRdb call, TRBD1, lacks DNA for checking. Looked up from germline, CDR1 is KGHSH and CDR2 is LQKENI. This CDR3 is 17 amino acids long. CDR3 amino acids: CASSPPGRGQGRYEQYF.

The chain is built from TRBV9 and TRBJ2-3. CDR1 and CDR2 (germline): SGDLS, YYNGEE. The CDR3 has 15 amino acids. CDR3 sequence reads: CASSVVGAWTDTQYF.

J is TRBJ1-1 and V is TRBV7-6; TCRdb's D call, TRBD1, is unchecked because there is no DNA. This CDR3 has 15 amino acids. Germline assignment: CDR1 SGHVS and CDR2 FNYEAQ. CDR3 amino acids: CASSPGQGGYFEAFF.

This rearrangement joins TRBV12-3 or TRBV12-4 to TRBJ2-1; the D call of TRBD1 rests on TCRdb alone, since no DNA is present to check it. CDR3 size: 16 residues. The CDR3 protein is CASTRQGTSSYNEQFF.

This sequence joins TRBV14 and TRBJ2-6. Germline V gene data show CDR1 as SGHDN and CDR2 as FVKESK. CDR3 length: 16 amino acids. The CDR3 spells CASSQDSSSGANVLTF. Full variable domain (outside the CDR3, taken from reference TRBV14 and TRBJ2-6): EAGVTQFPSHSVIEKGQTVTLRCDPISGHDNLYWYRRVMGKEIKFLLHFVKESKQDESGMPNNRFLAERTGGTYSTLKVQPAELEDSGVYFCASSQDSSSGANVLTFGAGSRLTVL.

CDR3 sequence: CASSVPGQQYNEQFF. V usage is TRBV9 and J usage is TRBJ2-1; no DNA is available, so the TRBD1 call from TCRdb remains unchecked. This CDR3 spans 15 amino acids. Germline assignment: CDR1 SGDLS and CDR2 YYNGEE.

The chain uses TRBV7-7 and TRBJ2-5; as DNA is missing, the TRBD2 call by TCRdb cannot be tested. The germline V gene encodes CDR1 SSHAT and CDR2 FNYEAQ (reference sequence). The CDR3 has 14 residues. The CDR3 loop is CASSLEGASETQYF.

The rearrangement links TRBV27 to TRBJ2-7. The CDR3 spans 13 residues. Per germline, CDR1 MNHEY and CDR2 SMNVEV (reference sequence). This CDR3 is CASKRINSYEQYF.